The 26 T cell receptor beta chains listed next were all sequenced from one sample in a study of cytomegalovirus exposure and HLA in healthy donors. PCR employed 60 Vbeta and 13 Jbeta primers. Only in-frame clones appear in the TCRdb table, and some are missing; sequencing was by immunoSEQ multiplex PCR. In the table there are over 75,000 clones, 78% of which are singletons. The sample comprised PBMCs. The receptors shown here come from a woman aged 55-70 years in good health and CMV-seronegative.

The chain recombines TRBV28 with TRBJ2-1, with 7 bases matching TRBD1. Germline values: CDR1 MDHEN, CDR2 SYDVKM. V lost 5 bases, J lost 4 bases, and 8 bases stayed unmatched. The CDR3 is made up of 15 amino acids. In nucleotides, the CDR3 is TGTGCCAGCAGTGTAGGTGGGACAGAGTACAATGAGCAGTTCTTC. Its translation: CASSVGGTEYNEQFF.

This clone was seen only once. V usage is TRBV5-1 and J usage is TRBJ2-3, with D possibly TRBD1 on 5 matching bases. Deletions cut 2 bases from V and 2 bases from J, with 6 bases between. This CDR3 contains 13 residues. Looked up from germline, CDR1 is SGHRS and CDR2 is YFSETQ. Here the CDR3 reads CASSLQDTDTQYF. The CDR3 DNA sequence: TGCGCCAGCAGCTTACAGGACACAGATACGCAGTATTTT.

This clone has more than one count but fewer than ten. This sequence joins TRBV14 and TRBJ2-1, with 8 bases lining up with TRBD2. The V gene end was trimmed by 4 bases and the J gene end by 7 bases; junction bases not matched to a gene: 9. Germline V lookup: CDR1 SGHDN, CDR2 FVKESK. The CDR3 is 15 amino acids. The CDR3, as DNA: TGTGCCAGCAGCCGAGGGTGGAGCGGGAGAAATGAGCAGTTCTTC. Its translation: CASSRGWSGRNEQFF.

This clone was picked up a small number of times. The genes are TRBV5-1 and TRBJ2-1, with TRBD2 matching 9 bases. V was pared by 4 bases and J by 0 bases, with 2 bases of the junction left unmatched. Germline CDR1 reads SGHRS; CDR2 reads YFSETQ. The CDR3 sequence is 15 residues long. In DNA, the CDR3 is TGCGCCAGCAGCAAACTAGCGGGCTCCTACAATGAGCAGTTCTTC. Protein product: CASSKLAGSYNEQFF.

CDR3 sequence reads: CASTWGGETQYF. In DNA, the CDR3 is TGTGCCAGCACCTGGGGAGGGGAGACCCAGTACTTC. This rearrangement joins TRBV5-6 to TRBJ2-5, with 7 bases that match TRBD2. The length of the CDR3 is 12 residues. Germline V CDR1 and CDR2: SGHDT, YYEEEE. Trimming took 6 bases from V and 5 from J; bases not matched to a gene: 4.

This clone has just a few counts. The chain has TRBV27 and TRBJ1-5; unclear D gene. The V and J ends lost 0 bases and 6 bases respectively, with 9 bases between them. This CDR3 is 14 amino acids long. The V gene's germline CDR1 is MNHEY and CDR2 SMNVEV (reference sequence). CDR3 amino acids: CASSLSWAVQPQHF. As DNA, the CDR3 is TGTGCCAGCAGTTTATCCTGGGCAGTTCAGCCCCAGCATTTT.

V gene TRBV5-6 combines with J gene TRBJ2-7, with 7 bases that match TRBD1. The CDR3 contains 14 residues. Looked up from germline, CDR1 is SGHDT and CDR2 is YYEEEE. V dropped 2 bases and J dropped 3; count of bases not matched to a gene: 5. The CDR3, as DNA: TGTGCCAGCAGCTTTATTGACAGGGACTACGAGCAGTACTTC. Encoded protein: CASSFIDRDYEQYF.

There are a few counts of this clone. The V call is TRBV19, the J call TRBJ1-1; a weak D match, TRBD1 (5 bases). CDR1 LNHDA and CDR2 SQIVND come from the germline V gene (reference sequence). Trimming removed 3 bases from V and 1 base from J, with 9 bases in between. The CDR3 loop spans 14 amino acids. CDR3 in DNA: TGTGCCAGTAGTATCAGGGAGGCGAACACTGAAGCTTTCTTT. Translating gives CASSIREANTEAFF.

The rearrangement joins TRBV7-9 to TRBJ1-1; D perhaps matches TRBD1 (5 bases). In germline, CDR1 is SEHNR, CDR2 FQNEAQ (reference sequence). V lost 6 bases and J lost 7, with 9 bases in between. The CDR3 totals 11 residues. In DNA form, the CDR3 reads TGTGCCAGCAGTATTGACAGTGAAGCTTTCTTT. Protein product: CASSIDSEAFF.

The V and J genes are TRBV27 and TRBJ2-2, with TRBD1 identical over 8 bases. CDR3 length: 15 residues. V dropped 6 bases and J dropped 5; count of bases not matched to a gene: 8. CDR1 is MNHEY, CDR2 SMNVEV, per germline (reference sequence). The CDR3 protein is CASSLGQGRTGELFF. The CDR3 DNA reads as TGTGCCAGCAGCCTCGGACAGGGACGGACCGGGGAGCTGTTTTTT.

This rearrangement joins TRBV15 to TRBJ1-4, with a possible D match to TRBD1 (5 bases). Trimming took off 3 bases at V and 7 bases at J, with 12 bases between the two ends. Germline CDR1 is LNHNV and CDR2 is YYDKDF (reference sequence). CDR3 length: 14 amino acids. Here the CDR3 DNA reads TGTGCCACCAGCAGGGGGGGAGAGGGTGAAAAACTGTTTTTT. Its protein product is CATSRGGEGEKLFF.

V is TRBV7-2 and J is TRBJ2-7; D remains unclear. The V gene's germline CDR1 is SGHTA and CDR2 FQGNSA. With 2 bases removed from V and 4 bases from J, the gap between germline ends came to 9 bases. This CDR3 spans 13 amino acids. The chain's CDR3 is CASSLYMRYEQYF. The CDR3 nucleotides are TGTGCCAGCAGCTTATATATGCGGTACGAGCAGTACTTC.

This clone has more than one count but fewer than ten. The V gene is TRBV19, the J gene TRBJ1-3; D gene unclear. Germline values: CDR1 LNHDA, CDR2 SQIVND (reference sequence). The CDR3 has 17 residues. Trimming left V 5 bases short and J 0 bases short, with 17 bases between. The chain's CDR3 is CASSSTRTHYSGNTIYF. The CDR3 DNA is TGTGCCAGTAGTTCTACTCGGACTCACTACTCTGGAAACACCATATATTTT.

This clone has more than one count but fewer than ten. CDR3 in DNA: TGTGCCAGCAGCACTTCCCTGCAGGGGGTCTACGAGCAGTACTTC. Translated: CASSTSLQGVYEQYF. The chain employs TRBV7-9 and TRBJ2-7; TRBD1 agrees at 7 bases. The CDR3 has 15 amino acids. CDR1 is SEHNR and CDR2 is FQNEAQ in the germline V gene (reference sequence). The J segment lost 3 bases and the V segment lost 5 bases, leaving 10 bases of the junction unmatched.

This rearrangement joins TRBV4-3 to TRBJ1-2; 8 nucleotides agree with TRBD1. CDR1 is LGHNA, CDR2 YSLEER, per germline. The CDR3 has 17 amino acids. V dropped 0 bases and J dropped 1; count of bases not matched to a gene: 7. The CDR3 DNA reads TGCGCCAGCAGCCAAGACGTCTCAGGACAGGGTAACTATGGCTACACCTTC. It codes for CASSQDVSGQGNYGYTF.

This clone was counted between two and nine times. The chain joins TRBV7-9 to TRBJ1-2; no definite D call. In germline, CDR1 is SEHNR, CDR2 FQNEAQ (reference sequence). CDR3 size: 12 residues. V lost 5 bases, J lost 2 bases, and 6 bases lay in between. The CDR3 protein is CASSPRNYGYTF. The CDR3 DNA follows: TGTGCCAGCAGCCCCCGGAACTATGGCTACACCTTC.

CDR3 protein: CASSLPGQGDTEAFF. The CDR3 DNA sequence: TGTGCCAGCAGCTTACCGGGACAGGGGGACACTGAAGCTTTCTTT. This sequence joins TRBV7-9 and TRBJ1-1, with TRBD1 identical over 11 bases. The CDR3 has 15 residues. The germline V gene has CDR1 SEHNR and CDR2 FQNEAQ (reference sequence). V lost 2 bases to trimming and J lost 3 bases; unmatched junction nucleotides: 2.

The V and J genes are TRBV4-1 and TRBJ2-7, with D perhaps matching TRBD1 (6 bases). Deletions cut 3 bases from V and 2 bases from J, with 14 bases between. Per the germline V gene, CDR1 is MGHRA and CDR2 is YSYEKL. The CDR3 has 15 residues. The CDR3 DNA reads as TGCGCCAGCAGCCAGGCCTTGGGGGCCCCCTACGAGCAGTACTTC. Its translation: CASSQALGAPYEQYF.

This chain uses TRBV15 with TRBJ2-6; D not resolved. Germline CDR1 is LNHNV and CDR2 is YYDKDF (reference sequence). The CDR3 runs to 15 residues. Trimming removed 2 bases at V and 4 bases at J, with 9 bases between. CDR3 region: CATSRSVGGANVLTF. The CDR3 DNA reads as TGTGCCACCAGCAGATCCGTGGGCGGGGCCAACGTCCTGACTTTC.

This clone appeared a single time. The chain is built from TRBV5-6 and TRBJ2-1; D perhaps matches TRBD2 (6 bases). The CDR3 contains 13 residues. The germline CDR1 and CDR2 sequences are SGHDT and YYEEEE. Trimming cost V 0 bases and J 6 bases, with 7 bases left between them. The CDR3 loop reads CASSLGRGNEQFF. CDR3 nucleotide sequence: TGTGCCAGCAGCTTGGGGAGGGGCAATGAGCAGTTCTTC.

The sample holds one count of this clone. The CDR3 here is CASSRTGDQTGNTIYF. The CDR3 coding sequence is TGTGCCAGCAGTCGGACAGGGGATCAGACGGGAAACACCATATATTTT. The V and J genes are TRBV2 and TRBJ1-3, with 9 positions matching TRBD1. The CDR3 contains 16 residues. Unmatched junction bases numbered 9, after V lost 5 bases and J lost 4 bases. The germline V gene has CDR1 SNHLY and CDR2 FYNNEI.

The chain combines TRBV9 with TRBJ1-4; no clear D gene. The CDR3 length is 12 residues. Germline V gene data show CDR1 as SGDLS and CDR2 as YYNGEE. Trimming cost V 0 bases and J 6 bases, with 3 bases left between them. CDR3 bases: TGTGCCAGCAGCGTAGGAGATGAAAAACTGTTTTTT. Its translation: CASSVGDEKLFF.

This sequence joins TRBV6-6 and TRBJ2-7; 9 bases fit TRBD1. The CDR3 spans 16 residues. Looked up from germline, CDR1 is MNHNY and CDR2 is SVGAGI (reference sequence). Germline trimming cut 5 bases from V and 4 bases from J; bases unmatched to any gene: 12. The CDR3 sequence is CASSRATGTGPYEQYF. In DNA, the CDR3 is TGTGCCAGCAGTCGAGCAACCGGGACAGGGCCTTACGAGCAGTACTTC.

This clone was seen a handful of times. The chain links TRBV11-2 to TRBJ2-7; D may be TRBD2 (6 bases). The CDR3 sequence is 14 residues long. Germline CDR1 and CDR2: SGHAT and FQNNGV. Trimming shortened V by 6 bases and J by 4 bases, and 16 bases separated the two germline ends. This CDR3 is CASRRTGDRYEQYF. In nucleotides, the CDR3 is TGTGCCAGCAGGCGCACGGGAGATAGGTACGAGCAGTACTTC.

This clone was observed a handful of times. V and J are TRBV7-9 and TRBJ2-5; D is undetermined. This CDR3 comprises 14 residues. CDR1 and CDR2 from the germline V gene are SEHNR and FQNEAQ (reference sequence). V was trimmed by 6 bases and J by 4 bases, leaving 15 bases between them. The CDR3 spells CASSFPSERETQYF. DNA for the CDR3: TGTGCCAGCAGTTTCCCGTCCGAGAGAGAGACCCAGTACTTC.

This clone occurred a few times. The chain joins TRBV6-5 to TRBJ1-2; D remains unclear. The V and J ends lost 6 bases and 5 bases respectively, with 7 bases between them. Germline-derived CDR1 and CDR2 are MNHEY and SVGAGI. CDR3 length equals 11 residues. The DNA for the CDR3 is TGTGCCAGCAGGACACATTATGGCTACACCTTC. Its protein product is CASRTHYGYTF.